This entry lists 7 T cell receptor beta chains sequenced from one sample in a study of T cells expressing NK-cell markers. Each CDR3 protein gets one entry in TCRdb, which reprocessed the 5' RACE reads and gives no DNA. This sample's table reports about 380,000 distinct CDR3 sequences. Sequencing was performed on blood T cells: a sorted CD56 or NKG2C T cell subset, CD4+ or CD8+ T cells, or bulk PBMC T cells (not recorded which). Receptor source: a man aged 18 to 69 in good health.

This sequence joins TRBV6-1 and TRBJ1-1; without DNA, the TCRdb call of TRBD1 cannot be checked. This CDR3 contains 14 residues. In germline, CDR1 is MNHNS, CDR2 SASEGT. CDR3 region: CASSRGGLNTEAFF.

The V call is TRBV5-1, the J call TRBJ2-1. This CDR3 is 15 amino acids long. From germline, CDR1 is SGHRS and CDR2 YFSETQ. CDR3 region: CASSLEPEINNEQFF.

This chain connects TRBV6-5 to TRBJ2-1. This CDR3 region has 13 residues. From germline, CDR1 is MNHEY and CDR2 SVGAGI. CDR3 residues: CASSYLKFSEQFF.

The chain uses TRBV27 and TRBJ1-1; TCRdb's D call of TRBD1 is untestable without DNA. CDR1 MNHEY and CDR2 SMNVEV come from the germline V gene (reference sequence). The CDR3 is 13 amino acids. The CDR3 loop reads CASRRTDFTEAFF.

The rearrangement uses TRBV20-1 and TRBJ1-6; no DNA is available, so the TRBD1 call from TCRdb remains unchecked. The CDR3 has 17 residues. Germline CDR1 DFQATT, CDR2 SNEGSKA (reference sequence). CDR3 sequence: CSARAAVRSSYNSPLHF.

The chain uses TRBV6-1 and TRBJ1-6. Germline CDR1 reads MNHNS; CDR2 reads SASEGT. The CDR3 has 13 amino acids. CDR3 protein: CASSTRTDSPLHF.

This chain joins TRBV7-9 and TRBJ2-7; TCRdb returns TRBD1, unconfirmable since there is no DNA. Germline V gene data show CDR1 as SEHNR and CDR2 as FQNEAQ (reference sequence). This CDR3 has 12 amino acids. CDR3 protein: CASSPVGGEQYF.